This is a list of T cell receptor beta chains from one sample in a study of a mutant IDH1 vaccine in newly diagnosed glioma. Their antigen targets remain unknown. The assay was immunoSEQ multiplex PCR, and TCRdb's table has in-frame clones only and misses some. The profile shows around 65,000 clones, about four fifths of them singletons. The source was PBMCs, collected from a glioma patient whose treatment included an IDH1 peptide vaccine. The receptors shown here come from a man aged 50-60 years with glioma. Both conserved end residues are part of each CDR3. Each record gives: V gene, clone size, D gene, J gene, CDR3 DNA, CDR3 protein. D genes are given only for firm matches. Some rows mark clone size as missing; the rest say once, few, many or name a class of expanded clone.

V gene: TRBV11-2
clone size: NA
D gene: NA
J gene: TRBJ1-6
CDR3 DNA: TGTGCCAGCAGCTCTGGACAGCTTAGCTCCTATAATTCACCCCTCCACTTT
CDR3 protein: CASSSGQLSSYNSPLHF

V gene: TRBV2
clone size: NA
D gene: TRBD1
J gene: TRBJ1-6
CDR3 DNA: TGTGCCAGCGGCCGGGACAGGAGTAATTCACCCCTCCACTTT
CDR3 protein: CASGRDRSNSPLHF

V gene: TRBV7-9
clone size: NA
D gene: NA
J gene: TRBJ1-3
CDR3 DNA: TGTGCCAGCACCCGAGATACGTCTGGAAACACCATATATTTT
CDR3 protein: CASTRDTSGNTIYF

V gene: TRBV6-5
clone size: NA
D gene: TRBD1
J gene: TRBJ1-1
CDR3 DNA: TGTGCCAGCATGATTGGGACAGGGAACACTGAAGCTTTCTTT
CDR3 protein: CASMIGTGNTEAFF

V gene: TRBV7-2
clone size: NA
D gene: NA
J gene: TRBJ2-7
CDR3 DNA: TGTGCCAGCAGCTTAAGTTCGCCCTACGAGCAGTACTTC
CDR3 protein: CASSLSSPYEQYF

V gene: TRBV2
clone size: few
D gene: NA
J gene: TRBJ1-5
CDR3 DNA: TGTGCCAGCGGCCATAGCAATCAGCCCCAGCATTTT
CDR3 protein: CASGHSNQPQHF

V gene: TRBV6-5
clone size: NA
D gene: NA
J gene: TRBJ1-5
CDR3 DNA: TGTGCCAGCATGCGATCGATCAATCAGCCCCAGCATTTT
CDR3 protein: CASMRSINQPQHF

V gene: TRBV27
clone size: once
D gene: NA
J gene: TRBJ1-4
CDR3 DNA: TGTGCCAGCAGTTTTGGATTAGGGGGGAGAAATGAAAAACTGTTTTTT
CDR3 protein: CASSFGLGGRNEKLFF

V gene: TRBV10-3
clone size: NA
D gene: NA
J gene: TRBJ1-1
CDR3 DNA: TGTGCCATCAGTGAGAGGGGGGGGCAGGGGAACACTGAAGCTTTCTTT
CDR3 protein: CAISERGGQGNTEAFF

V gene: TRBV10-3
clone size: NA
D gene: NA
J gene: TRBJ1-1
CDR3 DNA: TGTGCCATCAGTGAAGGGGCAAGAAAAATCGCTGAAGCTTTCTTT
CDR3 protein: CAISEGARKIAEAFF

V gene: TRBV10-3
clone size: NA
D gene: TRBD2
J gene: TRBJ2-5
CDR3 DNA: TGTGCCATCAGTGACACTAGCGGGAGTCGCGAGACCCAGTACTTC
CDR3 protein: CAISDTSGSRETQYF

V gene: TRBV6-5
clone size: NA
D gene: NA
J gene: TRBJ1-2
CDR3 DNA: TGTGCCAGCAGTCCCCCCTGGGGGAACTATGGCTACACCTTC
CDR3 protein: CASSPPWGNYGYTF

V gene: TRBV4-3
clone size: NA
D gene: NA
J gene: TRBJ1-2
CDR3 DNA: TGCGCCAGCAGCCAAGAGGGGTTGGTGGGTCGGGGTGGCTACACCTTC
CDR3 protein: CASSQEGLVGRGGYTF

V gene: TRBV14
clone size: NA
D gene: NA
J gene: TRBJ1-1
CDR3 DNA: TGTGCCAGCAGCCAAGATGAGGGAAAAGAAGCTTTCTTT
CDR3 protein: CASSQDEGKEAFF

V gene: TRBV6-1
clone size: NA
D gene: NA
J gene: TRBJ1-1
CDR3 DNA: TGTGCCAGCAGTGTTTCCACAGGGAATTCTGAAGCTTTCTTT
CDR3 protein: CASSVSTGNSEAFF

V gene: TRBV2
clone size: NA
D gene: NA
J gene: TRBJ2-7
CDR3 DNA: TGTGCCAGCAGTGATAGGAGGGGACCCTACGAGCAGTACTTC
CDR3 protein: CASSDRRGPYEQYF

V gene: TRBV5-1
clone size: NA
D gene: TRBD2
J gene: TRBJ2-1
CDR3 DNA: TGCGCCAGCAGCTTAGGCGGGGGGACCTACAATGAGCAGTTCTTC
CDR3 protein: CASSLGGGTYNEQFF

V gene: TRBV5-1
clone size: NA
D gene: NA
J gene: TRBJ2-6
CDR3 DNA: TGCGCCAGCAGCCCAGACAACTCTGGGGCCAACGTCCTGACTTTC
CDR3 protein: CASSPDNSGANVLTF

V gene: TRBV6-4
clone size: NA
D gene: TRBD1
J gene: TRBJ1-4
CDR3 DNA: TGTGCCAGCAGTGCCCCGGACAGGGAAGCAACTAATGAAAAACTGTTTTTT
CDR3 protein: CASSAPDREATNEKLFF

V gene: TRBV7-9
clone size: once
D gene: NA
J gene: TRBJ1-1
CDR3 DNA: TGTGCCAGCAGTCCGGGGCTAGAAGCTTTCTTT
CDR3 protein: CASSPGLEAFF

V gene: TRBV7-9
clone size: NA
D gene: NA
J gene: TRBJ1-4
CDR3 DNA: TGTGCCAGCAGCTATCTAGGGCCGGACGACTTGGGAAAACTGTTTTTT
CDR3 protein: CASSYLGPDDLGKLFF

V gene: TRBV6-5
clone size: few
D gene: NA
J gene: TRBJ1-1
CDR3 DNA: TGTGCCACCTCCCAAAGGGAGAACACTGAAGCTTTCTTT
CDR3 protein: CATSQRENTEAFF

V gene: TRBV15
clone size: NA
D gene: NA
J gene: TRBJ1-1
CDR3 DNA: TGTGCCACCAGCTTGACCTGGACAGTGAACACTGAAGCTTTCTTT
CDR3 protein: CATSLTWTVNTEAFF

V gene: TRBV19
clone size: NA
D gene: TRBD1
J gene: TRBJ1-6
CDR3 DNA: TGTGCCAGTAAGGTGGGACAGGGCAATTCACCCCTCCACTTT
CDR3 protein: CASKVGQGNSPLHF

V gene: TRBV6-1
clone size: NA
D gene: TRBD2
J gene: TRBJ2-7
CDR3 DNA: TGTGCCAGCAGGGTTATGAGCGGGAGCCGTTACGAGCAGTACTTC
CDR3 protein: CASRVMSGSRYEQYF

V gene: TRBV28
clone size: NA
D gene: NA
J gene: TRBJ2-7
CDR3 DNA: TGTGCCACCTCAGGACAAGCCTACGAGCAGTACTTC
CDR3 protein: CATSGQAYEQYF

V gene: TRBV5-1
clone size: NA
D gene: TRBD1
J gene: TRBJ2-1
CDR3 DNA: TGCGCCAGCAGCCGACTGACAGGGGGGGGGCATGAGCAGTTCTTC
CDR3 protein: CASSRLTGGGHEQFF

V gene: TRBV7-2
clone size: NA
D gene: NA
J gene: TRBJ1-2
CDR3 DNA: TGTGCCAGCAGCTTAGCGGGGGCTCGTGGCTACACCTTC
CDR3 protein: CASSLAGARGYTF

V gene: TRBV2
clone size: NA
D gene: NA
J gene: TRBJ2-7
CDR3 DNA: TGTGCCAGCAGTCCCCTCACTAGCTCCAGCTACGAGCAGTACTTC
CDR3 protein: CASSPLTSSSYEQYF

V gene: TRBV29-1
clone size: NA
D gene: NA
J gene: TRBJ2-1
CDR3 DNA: TGCAGCGTTGTCCCCTACAATGAGCAGTTCTTC
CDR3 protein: CSVVPYNEQFF

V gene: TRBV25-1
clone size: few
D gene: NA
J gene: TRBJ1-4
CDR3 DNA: TGTGCCAGCACTTCGGGCCCCTGGGAAGAAAAACTGTTTTTT
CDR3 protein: CASTSGPWEEKLFF

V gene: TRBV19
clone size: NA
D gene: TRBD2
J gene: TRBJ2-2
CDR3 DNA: TGTGCCAGTAGTGGGACTAGGGGGTCCGGGGAGCTGTTTTTT
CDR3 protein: CASSGTRGSGELFF

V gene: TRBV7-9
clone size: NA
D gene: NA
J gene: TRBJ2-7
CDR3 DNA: TGTGCCAGCAGCCCCCAGGCTCACGAGCAGTACTTC
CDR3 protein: CASSPQAHEQYF

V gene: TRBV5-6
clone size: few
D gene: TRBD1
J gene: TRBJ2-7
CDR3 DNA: TGTGCCAGCGGACAGGGGAGGAGTCGAACCGACTACGAGCAGTACTTC
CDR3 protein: CASGQGRSRTDYEQYF

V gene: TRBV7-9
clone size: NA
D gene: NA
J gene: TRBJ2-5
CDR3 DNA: TGTGCCAGCAGCCCCCCAGGAGGGTACCAAGAGACCCAGTACTTC
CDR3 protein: CASSPPGGYQETQYF

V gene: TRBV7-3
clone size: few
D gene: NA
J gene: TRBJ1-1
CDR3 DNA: TGTGCCAGCAGCTTAACTGGGTTCGGTGAAGCTTTCTTT
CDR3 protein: CASSLTGFGEAFF

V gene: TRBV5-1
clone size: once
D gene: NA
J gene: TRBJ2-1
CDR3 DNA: TGCGCCAGCACCGTCGTCGGCAGGGACAATGAGCAGTTCTTC
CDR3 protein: CASTVVGRDNEQFF

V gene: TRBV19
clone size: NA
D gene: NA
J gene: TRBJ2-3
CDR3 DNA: TGTGCCAGTAGGGGAAGGAGCGGCACAGATACGCAGTATTTT
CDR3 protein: CASRGRSGTDTQYF

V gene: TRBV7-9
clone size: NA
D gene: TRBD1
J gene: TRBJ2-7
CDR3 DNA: TGTGCCAGCAGGCCTCGACAGGGAGACTACGAGCAGTACTTC
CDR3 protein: CASRPRQGDYEQYF

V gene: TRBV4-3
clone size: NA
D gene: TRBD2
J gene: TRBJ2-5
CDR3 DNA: TGCGCCAGCAGTCGCGGGAGTCCAAAGGAGACCCAGTACTTC
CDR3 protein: CASSRGSPKETQYF

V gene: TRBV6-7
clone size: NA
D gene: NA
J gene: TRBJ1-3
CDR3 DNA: TGTGCCAGCAGTCCGCGGCCCCTAAACCGGGACTCTGGAAACACCATATATTTT
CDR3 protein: CASSPRPLNRDSGNTIYF